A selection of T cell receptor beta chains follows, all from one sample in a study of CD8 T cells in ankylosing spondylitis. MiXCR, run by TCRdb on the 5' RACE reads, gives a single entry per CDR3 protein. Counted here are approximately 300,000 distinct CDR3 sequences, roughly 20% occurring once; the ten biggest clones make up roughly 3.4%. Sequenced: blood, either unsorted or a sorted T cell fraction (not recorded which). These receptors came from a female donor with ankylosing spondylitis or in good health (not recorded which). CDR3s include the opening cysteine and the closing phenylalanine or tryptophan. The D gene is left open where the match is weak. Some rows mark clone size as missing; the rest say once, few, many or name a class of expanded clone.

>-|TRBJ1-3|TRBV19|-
TGTGCCGCGGGCCCGAGCTCTGGAAACACCATATATTTT
CAAGPSSGNTIYF
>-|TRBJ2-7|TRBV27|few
TGTGCCAGCAGTGGACAGTTCTCTTCCTACGAGCAGTACTTC
CASSGQFSSYEQYF
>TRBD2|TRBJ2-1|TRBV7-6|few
TGTGCCAGCAGCCCTCTGAGACTAGCGGGTAAGGAGCAGTTCTTC
CASSPLRLAGKEQFF
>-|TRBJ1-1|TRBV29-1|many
TGCAGCGTTGCCAATCAGGTAATTGCTGAAGCTTTCTTT
CSVANQVIAEAFF
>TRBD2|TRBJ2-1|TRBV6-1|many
TGTGCCAGCAGTCTTTTACTAGCGGGAGGGCCGAATGAGCAGTTCTTC
CASSLLLAGGPNEQFF
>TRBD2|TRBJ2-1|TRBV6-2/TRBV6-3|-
TGTGCCAGCAAACAGGGACTAGCGGGAGTTGAGCAGTTCTTC
CASKQGLAGVEQFF
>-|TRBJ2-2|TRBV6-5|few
TGTGCCAGCAGTTCTGCGGGGCGGGACGGGGAGCTGTTTTTT
CASSSAGRDGELFF
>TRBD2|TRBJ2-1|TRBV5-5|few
TGTGCCAGCAGCTGGGCAGCGGGGGAGACGGGTGAGCAGTTCTTC
CASSWAAGETGEQFF
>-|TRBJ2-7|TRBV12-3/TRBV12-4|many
TGTGCCAGCAGTTTAAGAGGCGGACGATCCGCCTACGAGCAGTACTTC
CASSLRGGRSAYEQYF
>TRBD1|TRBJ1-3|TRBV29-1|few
TGCAGCGTTTTGGACAGGAACTCTGGAAACACCATATATTTT
CSVLDRNSGNTIYF
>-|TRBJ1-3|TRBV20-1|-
TGCAGTGCTCGCGAGGACTCTGGAAACACCATATATTTT
CSAREDSGNTIYF
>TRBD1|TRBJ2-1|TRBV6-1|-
TGTGCCAGCAGTAAGGACAGGGGACCCAATGAGCAGTTCTTC
CASSKDRGPNEQFF
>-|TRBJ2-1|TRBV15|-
TGTGCCACCAGCAAAGACTCCCGAAGGGCGGATGAGCAGTTCTTC
CATSKDSRRADEQFF
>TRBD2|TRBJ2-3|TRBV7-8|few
TGTGCCAGCAGCTTAGAGGCTAGCGGGAACACAGATACGCAGTATTTT
CASSLEASGNTDTQYF
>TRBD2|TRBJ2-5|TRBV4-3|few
TGCGCCAGCAGCCAAGTAGCGGGAGGGTACCGGGAGACCCAGTACTTC
CASSQVAGGYRETQYF
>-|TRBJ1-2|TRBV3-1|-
TGTGCCAGCAGCCAAGTGGGGAACAGGATGAACTATGGCTACACCTTC
CASSQVGNRMNYGYTF
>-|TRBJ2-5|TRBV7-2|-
TGTGCCAGCAGCTTCGGTCCAGCGAAGACCCAGTACTTC
CASSFGPAKTQYF
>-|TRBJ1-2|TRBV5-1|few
TGCGCCAGCAGCTTGGTTGGCAGGGCGGATGGCTACACCTTC
CASSLVGRADGYTF
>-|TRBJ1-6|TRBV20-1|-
TGCAGTGCTAGACCCCCGGGACGGAATTCACCCCTCCACTTT
CSARPPGRNSPLHF
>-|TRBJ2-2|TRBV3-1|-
TGTGCCAGCAGCCATCGGGACTTTTACACCGGGGAGCTGTTTTTT
CASSHRDFYTGELFF
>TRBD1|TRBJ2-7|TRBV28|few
TGTGCCAGCGGCATTGGGACAGGGCAATACGAGCAGTACTTC
CASGIGTGQYEQYF
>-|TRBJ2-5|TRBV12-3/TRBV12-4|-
TGTGCCAGCAGTTCCCCGGGAGAGCAAGAGACCCAGTACTTC
CASSSPGEQETQYF
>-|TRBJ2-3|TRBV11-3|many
TGTGCCAGCAGCTTCCAACATGGAGATACGCAGTATTTT
CASSFQHGDTQYF
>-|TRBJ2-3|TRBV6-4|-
TGTGCCAGCAGTGACAGGGGCTTCACAGATACGCAGTATTTT
CASSDRGFTDTQYF
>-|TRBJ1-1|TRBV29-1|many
TGCAGCGTCGCTTTGACGGGGCAGCCGATCACTGAAGCTTTCTTT
CSVALTGQPITEAFF
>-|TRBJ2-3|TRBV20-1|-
TGCAGTGCTCCTAGGGGTTCGGGTGGCACAGATACGCAGTATTTT
CSAPRGSGGTDTQYF
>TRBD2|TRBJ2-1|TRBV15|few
TGTGCCACCAGCGCGGGACTAGCGGGAGGGATGCTCTACAATGAGCAGTTCTTC
CATSAGLAGGMLYNEQFF
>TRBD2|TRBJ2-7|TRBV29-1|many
TGCAGCGTTAGGGTGACGGGAGGCTCCTACGAGCAGTACTTC
CSVRVTGGSYEQYF
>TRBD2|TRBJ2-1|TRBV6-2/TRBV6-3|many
TGTGCCAGCAGTTACAACTCCTTAGCGGGGCCCTCGTACAATGAGCAGTTCTTC
CASSYNSLAGPSYNEQFF
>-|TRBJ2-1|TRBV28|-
TGTGCCAGCAGTCCGCTGATTCGCCCTGAGCAGTTCTTC
CASSPLIRPEQFF
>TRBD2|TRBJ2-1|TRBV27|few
TGTGCCAGCAGTTTTCAGCGGGAGCGTGGTGAGCAGTTCTTC
CASSFQRERGEQFF
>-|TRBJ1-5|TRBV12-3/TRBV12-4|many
TGTGCCAGCAGTCCCACGACAGGAGTCCAGCCCCAGCATTTT
CASSPTTGVQPQHF
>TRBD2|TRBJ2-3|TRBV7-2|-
TGTGCCAGCAGCCCGCGGCCAGCGGGACCTACAGATACGCAGTATTTT
CASSPRPAGPTDTQYF
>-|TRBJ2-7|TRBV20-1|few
TGCAGTGCTAGAGGTAGCCCGATTGGCTACTACGAGCAGTACTTC
CSARGSPIGYYEQYF
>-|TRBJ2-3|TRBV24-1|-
TGTGCCACCAGGGAGGCTGAAGGTACGCAGTATTTT
CATREAEGTQYF
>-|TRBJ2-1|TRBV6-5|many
TGTGCCAGCAGCGCGCACAATGAGCAGTTCTTC
CASSAHNEQFF
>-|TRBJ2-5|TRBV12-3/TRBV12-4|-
TGTGCCAGCAGTTCGAACAGGGCGCAAGAGACCCAGTACTTC
CASSSNRAQETQYF
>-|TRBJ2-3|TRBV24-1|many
TGTGCCACCAGTGACTTCACAGGACACACAGATACGCAGTATTTT
CATSDFTGHTDTQYF
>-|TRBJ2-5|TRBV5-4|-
TGTGCCAGCAGTGTGACTGCGCCGGAGAAAGAGACCCAGTACTTC
CASSVTAPEKETQYF
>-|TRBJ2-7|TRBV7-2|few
TGTGCCAGCAGGTTGACTGGGGGGAGCTCCTACGAGCAGTACTTC
CASRLTGGSSYEQYF
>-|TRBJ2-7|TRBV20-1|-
TGCAGTGTAAGGAGGATATACGAGCAGTACTTC
CSVRRIYEQYF
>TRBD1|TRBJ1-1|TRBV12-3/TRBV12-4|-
TGTGCCAGCAGTGGGACAGTTGAAGCTTTCTTT
CASSGTVEAFF
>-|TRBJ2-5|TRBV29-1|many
TGCAGCGCCGATGAGACAGGACAAGAGACCCAGTACTTC
CSADETGQETQYF
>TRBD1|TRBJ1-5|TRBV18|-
TGTGCCAGCTCACCGGTACAGGGGACGGACAATCAGCCCCAGCATTTT
CASSPVQGTDNQPQHF
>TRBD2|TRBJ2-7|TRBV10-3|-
TGTGCCATCAGTTTACGGGGGGGTGTAAGCTACGAGCAGTACTTC
CAISLRGGVSYEQYF
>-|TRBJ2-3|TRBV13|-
TGTGCCAGCAGCTCCCTCCGGGAGTTTATGCAGTATTTT
CASSSLREFMQYF
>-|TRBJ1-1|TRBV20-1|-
TGCAGTGCTAGAGCTGCCGCAATGGTCACTGAAGCTTTCTTT
CSARAAAMVTEAFF
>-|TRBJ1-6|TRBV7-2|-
TGTGCCAGCAGCTTAGCGAAGGATTCACCCCTCCACTTT
CASSLAKDSPLHF
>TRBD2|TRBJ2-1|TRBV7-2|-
TGTGCCAGCAGCTTAGACGGGAGGTCTTACAATGAGCAGTTCTTC
CASSLDGRSYNEQFF
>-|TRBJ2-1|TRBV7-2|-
TGTGCCAGCAGCTTAGAAGTAGCGTTGGGCGATGATGAGCAGTTCTTC
CASSLEVALGDDEQFF
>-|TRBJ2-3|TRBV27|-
TGTGCCAGCAGCCCCGCCAGTGTGGCAGATACGCAGTATTTT
CASSPASVADTQYF
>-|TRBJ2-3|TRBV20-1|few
TGCAGTGCTAGAGGGTGGGATTGGCGCACAGATACGCAGTATTTT
CSARGWDWRTDTQYF
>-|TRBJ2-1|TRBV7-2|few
TGTGCCAGCAGCTTAGGACCGGGAGTAGCAAATGAGCAGTTCTTC
CASSLGPGVANEQFF
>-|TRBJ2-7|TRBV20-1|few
TGCAGTGCTAGAGCGGTCGCCCCACAGGGTGGGACCTACGAGCAGTACTTC
CSARAVAPQGGTYEQYF
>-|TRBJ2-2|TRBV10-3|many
TGTGCCATCAGGGGCCTTACTAACAAGCGGGCGAACACCGGGGAGCTGTTTTTT
CAIRGLTNKRANTGELFF
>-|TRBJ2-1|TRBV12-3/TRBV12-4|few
TGTGCCAGCAGTTGGAGGTTGGGGACTGAGCAGTTCTTC
CASSWRLGTEQFF
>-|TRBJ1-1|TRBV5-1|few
TGCGCCAGCAGCGGACACAGGCCCGGGGACACTGAAGCTTTCTTT
CASSGHRPGDTEAFF
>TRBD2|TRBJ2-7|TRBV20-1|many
TGCAGTGCTAGAGTTCTAGCGGGGAATCTTAACGAGCAGTACTTC
CSARVLAGNLNEQYF
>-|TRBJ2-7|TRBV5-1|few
TGCGCCAGCAGCTCGGACGAGCCGATCTACGAGCAGTACTTC
CASSSDEPIYEQYF
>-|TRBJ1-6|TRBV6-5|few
TGTGCCAGCAGTTACTCGACGGGGCCGGAAAATTCACCCCTCCACTTT
CASSYSTGPENSPLHF